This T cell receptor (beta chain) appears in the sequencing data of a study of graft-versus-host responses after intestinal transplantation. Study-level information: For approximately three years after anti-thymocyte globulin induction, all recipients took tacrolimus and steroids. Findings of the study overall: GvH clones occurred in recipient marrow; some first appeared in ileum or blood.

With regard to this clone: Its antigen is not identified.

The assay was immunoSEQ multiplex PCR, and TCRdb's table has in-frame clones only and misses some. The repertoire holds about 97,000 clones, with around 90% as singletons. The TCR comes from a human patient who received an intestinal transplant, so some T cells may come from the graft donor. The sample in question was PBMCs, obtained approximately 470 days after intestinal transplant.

The CDR3 nucleotides read TGTGCCAGCAGCTTAGCAAACACTGAAGCTTTCTTT. Translated, it gives CASSLANTEAFF. The rearrangement links TRBV11-2 to TRBJ1-1; no definite D call. Per the germline V gene, CDR1 is SGHAT and CDR2 is FQNNGV. The ends were cut back, 1 base at V and 2 bases at J, with 2 bases in the middle. This CDR3 comprises 12 residues. Together with reference TRBV11-2 and TRBJ1-1, the CDR3 gives the full variable domain: EAGVAQSPRYKIIEKRQSVAFWCNPISGHATLYWYQQILGQGPKLLIQFQNNGVVDDSQLPKDRFSAERLKGVDSTLKIQPAKLEDSAVYLCASSLANTEAFFGQGTRLTVV.